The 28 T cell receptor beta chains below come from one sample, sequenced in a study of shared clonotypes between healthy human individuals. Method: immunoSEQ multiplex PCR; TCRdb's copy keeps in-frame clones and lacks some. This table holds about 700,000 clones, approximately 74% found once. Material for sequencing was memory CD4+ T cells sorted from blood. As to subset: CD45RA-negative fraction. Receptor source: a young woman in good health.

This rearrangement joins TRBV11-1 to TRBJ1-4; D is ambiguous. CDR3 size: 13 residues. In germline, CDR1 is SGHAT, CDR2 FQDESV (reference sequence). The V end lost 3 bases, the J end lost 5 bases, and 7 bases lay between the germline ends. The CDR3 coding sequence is TGTGCCAGCAGCTTCCGGATAAATGAAAAACTGTTTTTT. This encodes CASSFRINEKLFF.

CDR3: CASSIEVGTNYGYTF. The CDR3 DNA is TGTGCCAGTAGTATAGAGGTGGGCACCAACTATGGCTACACCTTC. The gene calls are TRBV19 and TRBJ1-2; D uncertain. The CDR3 contains 15 residues. V shed 0 bases and J shed 2 bases, with 10 bases lying between them. Germline V gives CDR1 LNHDA, CDR2 SQIVND (reference sequence). Complete variable domain (other parts from reference TRBV19 and TRBJ1-2): DGGITQSPKYLFRKEGQNVTLSCEQNLNHDAMYWYRQDPGQGLRLIYYSQIVNDFQKGDIAEGYSVSREKKESFPLTVTSAQKNPTAFYLCASSIEVGTNYGYTFGSGTRLTVV.

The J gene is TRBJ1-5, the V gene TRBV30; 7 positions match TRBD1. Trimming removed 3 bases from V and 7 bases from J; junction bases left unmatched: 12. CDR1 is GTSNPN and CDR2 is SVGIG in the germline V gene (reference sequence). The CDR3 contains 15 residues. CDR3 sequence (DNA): TGTGCCTGGAGACCGGGGGCAGGGGGGACCCAGCCCCAGCATTTT. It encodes CAWRPGAGGTQPQHF. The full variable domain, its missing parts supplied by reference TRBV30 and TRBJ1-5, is SQTIHQWPATLVQPVGSPLSLECTVEGTSNPNLYWYRQAAGRGLQLLFYSVGIGQISSEVPQNLSASRPQDRQFILSSKKLLLSDSGFYLCAWRPGAGGTQPQHFGDGTRLSIL.

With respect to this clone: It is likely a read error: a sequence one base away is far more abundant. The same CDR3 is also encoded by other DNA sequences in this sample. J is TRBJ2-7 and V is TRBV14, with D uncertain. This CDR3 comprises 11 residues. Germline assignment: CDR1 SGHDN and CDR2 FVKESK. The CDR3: CASSQTYEQYF. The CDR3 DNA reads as TGTGCTAGCAGCCAAACCTACGAGCAGTACTTC.

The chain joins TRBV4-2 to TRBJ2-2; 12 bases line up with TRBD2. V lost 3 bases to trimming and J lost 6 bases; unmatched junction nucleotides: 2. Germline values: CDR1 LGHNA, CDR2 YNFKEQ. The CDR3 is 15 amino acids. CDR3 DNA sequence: TGTGCCAGCAGCCATACTAGCGGGAGGCCCGGGGAGCTGTTTTTT. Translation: CASSHTSGRPGELFF.

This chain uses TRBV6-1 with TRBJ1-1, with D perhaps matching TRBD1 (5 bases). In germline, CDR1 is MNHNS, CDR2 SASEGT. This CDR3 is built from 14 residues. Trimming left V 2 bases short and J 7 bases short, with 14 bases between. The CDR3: CASSENWGGVEAFF. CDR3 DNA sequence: TGTGCCAGCAGTGAAAATTGGGGCGGAGTTGAAGCTTTCTTT.

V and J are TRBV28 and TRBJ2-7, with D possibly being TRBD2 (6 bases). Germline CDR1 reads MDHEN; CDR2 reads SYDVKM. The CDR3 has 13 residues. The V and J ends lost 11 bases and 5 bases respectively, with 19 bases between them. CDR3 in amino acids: CAGGGWGVHEQYF. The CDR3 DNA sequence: TGTGCCGGTGGGGGATGGGGGGTCCACGAGCAGTACTTC.

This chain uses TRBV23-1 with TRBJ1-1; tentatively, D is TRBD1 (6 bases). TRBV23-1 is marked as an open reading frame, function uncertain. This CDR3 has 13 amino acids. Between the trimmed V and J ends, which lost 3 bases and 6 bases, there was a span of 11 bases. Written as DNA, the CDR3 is TGCGCCAGCAGTCATCCACAGGGCGCTGAAGCTTTCTTT. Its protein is CASSHPQGAEAFF.

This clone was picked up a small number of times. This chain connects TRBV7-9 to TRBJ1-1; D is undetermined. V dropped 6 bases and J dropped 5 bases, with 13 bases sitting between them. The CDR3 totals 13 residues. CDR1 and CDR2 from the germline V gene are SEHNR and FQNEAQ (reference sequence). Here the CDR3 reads CASSLGAQTEAFF. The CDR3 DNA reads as TGTGCCAGCAGTCTAGGAGCGCAGACTGAAGCTTTCTTT.

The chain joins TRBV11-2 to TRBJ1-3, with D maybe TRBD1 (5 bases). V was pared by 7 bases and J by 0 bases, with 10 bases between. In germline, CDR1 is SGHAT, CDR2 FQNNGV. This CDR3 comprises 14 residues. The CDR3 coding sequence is TGTGCCAGCAAGGGGTCGAGCTCTGGAAACACCATATATTTT. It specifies CASKGSSSGNTIYF.

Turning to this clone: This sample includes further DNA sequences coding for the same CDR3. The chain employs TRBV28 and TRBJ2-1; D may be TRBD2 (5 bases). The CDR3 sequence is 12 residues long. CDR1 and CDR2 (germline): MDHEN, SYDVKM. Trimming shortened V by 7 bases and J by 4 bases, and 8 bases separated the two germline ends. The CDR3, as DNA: TGTGCCAGCACCCCGGGGTACAATGAGCAGTTCTTC. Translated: CASTPGYNEQFF.

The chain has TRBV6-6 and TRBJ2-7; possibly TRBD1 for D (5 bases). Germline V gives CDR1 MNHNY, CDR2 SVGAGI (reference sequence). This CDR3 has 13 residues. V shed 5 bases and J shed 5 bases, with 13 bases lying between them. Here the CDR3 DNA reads TGTGCCAGCAGTCCCCAGGGTTCCCACGAGCAGTACTTC. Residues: CASSPQGSHEQYF.

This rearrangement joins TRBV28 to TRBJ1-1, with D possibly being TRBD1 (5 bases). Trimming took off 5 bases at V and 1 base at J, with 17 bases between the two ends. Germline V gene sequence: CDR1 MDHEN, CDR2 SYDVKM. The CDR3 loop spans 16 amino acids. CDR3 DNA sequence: TGTGCCAGCAGTGTTTGGGGAAGGGGTGAGAACACTGAAGCTTTCTTT. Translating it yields CASSVWGRGENTEAFF.

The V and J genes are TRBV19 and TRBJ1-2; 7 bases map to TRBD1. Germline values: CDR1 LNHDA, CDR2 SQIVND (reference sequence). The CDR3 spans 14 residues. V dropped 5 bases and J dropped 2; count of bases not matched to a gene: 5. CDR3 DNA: TGTGCCAGTAGTCCCACGACAGGGAACTATGGCTACACCTTC. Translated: CASSPTTGNYGYTF.

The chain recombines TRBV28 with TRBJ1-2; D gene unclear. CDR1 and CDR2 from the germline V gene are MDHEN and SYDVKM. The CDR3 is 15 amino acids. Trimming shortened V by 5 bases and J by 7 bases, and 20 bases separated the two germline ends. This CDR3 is CASSLPGASHGGYTF. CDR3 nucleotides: TGTGCCAGCAGTCTACCGGGAGCATCACACGGTGGCTACACCTTC.

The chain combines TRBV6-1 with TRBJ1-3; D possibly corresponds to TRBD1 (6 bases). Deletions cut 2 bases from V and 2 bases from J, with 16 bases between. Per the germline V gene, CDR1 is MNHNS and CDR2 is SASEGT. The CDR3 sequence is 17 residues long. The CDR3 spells CASSETLSYRAGNTIYF. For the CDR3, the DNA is TGTGCCAGCAGTGAAACTCTGAGTTACAGGGCTGGAAACACCATATATTTT.

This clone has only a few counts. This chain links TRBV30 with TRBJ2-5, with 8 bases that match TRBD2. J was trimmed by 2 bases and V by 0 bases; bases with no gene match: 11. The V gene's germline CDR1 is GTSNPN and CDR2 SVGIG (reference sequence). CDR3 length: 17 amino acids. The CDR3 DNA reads TGTGCCTGGAGTGTACGTTTGGTATCTAGCGGGCAAGAGACCCAGTACTTC. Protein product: CAWSVRLVSSGQETQYF.

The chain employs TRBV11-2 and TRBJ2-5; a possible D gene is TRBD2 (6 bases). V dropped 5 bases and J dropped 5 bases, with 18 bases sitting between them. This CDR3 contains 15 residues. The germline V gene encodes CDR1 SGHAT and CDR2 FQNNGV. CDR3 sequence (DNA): TGTGCCAGCAGCCCCGGTACCGGGACTTTCGAGACCCAGTACTTC. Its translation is CASSPGTGTFETQYF.

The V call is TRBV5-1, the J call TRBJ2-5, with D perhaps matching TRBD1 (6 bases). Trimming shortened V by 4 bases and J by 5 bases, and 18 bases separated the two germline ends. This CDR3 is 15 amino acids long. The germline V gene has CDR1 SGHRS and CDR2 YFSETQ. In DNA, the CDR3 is TGCGCCAGCAGCCTGAACCACAGGGCCCGGGAGACCCAGTACTTC. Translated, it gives CASSLNHRARETQYF.

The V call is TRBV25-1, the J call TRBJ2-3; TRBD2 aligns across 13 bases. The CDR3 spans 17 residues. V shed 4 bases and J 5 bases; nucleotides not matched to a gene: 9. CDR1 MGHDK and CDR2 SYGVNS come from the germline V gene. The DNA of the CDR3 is TGTGCCAGCAGTGGTTGGGGGACTAGCGGGAAGGTAGATACGCAGTATTTT. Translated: CASSGWGTSGKVDTQYF.

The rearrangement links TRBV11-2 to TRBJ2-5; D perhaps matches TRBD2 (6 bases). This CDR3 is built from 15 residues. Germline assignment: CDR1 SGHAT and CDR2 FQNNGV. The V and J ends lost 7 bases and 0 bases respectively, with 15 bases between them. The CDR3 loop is CASTKGGANQETQYF. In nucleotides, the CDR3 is TGTGCCAGCACCAAGGGAGGAGCAAACCAAGAGACCCAGTACTTC.

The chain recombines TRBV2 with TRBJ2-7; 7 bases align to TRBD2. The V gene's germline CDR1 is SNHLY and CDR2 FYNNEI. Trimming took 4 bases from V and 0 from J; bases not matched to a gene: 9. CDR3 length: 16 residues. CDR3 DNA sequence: TGTGCCAGCAGTGCAGCGGGGTTAAAACTCTCCTACGAGCAGTACTTC. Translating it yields CASSAAGLKLSYEQYF.

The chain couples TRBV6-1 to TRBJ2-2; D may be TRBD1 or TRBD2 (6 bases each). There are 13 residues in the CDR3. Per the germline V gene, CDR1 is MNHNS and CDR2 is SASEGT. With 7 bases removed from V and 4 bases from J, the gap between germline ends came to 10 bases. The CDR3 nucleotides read TGTGCCAGCAATCGGGGGCCCACCGGGGAGCTGTTTTTT. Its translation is CASNRGPTGELFF.

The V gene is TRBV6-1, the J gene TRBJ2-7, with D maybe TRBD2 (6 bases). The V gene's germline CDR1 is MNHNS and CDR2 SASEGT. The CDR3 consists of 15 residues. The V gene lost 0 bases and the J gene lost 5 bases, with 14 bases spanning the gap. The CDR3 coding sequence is TGTGCCAGCAGTGAAGCTGGGACTCTCTTCGACGAGCAGTACTTC. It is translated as CASSEAGTLFDEQYF.

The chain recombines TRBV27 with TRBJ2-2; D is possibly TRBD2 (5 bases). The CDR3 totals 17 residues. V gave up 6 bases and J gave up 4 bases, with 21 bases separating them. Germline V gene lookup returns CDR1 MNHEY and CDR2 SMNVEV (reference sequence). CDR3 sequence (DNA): TGTGCCAGCAGCCCCGAACAAAGGCGGGTTGGCACCGGGGAGCTGTTTTTT. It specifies CASSPEQRRVGTGELFF.

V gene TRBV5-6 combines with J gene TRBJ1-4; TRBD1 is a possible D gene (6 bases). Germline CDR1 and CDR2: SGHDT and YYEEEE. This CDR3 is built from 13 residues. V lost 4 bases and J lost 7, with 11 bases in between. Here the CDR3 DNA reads TGTGCCAGCAGCGCACAGGGAGGTGAAAAACTGTTTTTT. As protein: CASSAQGGEKLFF.

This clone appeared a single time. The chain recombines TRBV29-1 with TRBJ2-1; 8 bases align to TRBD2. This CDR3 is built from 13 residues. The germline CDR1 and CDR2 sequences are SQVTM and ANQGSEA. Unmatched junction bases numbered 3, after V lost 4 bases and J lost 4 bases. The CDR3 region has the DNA TGCAGCGTTGGGCGGGAGGCTTACAATGAGCAGTTCTTC. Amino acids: CSVGREAYNEQFF.

CDR3 residues: CASSERMRGETQYF. The CDR3 DNA is TGCGCCAGCAGTGAGAGGATGAGGGGGGAGACCCAGTACTTC. This sequence joins TRBV10-2 and TRBJ2-5; a possible D gene is TRBD1 (6 bases). The CDR3 length is 14 residues. V dropped 2 bases and J dropped 5 bases, with 12 bases sitting between them. The germline CDR1 and CDR2 sequences are WSHSY and SAAADI.